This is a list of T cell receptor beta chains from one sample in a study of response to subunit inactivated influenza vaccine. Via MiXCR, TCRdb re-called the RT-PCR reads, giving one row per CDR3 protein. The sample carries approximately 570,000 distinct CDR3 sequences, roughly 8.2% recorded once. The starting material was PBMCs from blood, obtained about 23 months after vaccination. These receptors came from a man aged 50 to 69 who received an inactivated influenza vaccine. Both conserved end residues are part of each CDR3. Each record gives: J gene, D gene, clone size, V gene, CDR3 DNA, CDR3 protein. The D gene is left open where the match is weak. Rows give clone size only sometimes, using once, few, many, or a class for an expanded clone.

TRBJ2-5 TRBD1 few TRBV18 TGTGCCAGCTCATTCACAGGGGGCGAGGGGACCCAGTACTTC CASSFTGGEGTQYF
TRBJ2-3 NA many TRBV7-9 TGTGCCAGCAGCTTACAGCTTGCAGATACGCAGTATTTT CASSLQLADTQYF
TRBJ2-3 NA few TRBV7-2 TGTGCCAGCAGCCGTAACCGCCCGGCAAGCACAGATACGCAGTATTTT CASSRNRPASTDTQYF
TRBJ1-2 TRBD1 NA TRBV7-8 TGTGCCAGCAGCGTGGGGACAGGGGGCGATGGCTACACCTTC CASSVGTGGDGYTF
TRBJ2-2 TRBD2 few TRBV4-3 TGCGCCAGCAGCCTAAAACTTGGACTAGCGGGAGGCCCGACCGGGGAGCTGTTTTTT CASSLKLGLAGGPTGELFF
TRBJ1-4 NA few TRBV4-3 TGCGCCAGCAGCCAAGGTCTTGCGATGGGGGAAAAACTGTTTTTT CASSQGLAMGEKLFF
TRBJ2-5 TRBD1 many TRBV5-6 TGTGCCAGCAGCGGATGGGACAGGGGAAGACAAGAGACCCAGTACTTC CASSGWDRGRQETQYF
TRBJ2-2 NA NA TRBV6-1 TGTGCCAGCACCGAAGGCTGGTCCTCGAACACCGGGGAGCTGTTTTTT CASTEGWSSNTGELFF
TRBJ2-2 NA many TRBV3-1 TGTGCCAGCAGCCAAGTGCTGGAGAGATACACCGGGGAGCTGTTTTTT CASSQVLERYTGELFF
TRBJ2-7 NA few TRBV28 TGTGCCAGCAGGCCCGGTGGGGCGGCCTACGAGCAGTACTTC CASRPGGAAYEQYF
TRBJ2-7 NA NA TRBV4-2 TGTGCCAGCAGCGCGATAGTTAACGACTACGAGCAGTACTTC CASSAIVNDYEQYF
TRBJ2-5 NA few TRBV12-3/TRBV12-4 TGTGCCAGCATGGGGGGAGTACATCAAGAGACCCAGTACTTC CASMGGVHQETQYF
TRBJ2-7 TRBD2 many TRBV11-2 TGTGCCAGCAGCTTAGAGGGCGGGGGGTACTACGAGCAGTACTTC CASSLEGGGYYEQYF
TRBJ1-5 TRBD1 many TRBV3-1 TGTGCCAGCAGCCAGGGACAGGGATACCAGCCCCAGCATTTT CASSQGQGYQPQHF
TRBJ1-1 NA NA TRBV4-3 TGCGCCAGCAGCCGGGGGCGCGGCACTGAAGCTTTCTTT CASSRGRGTEAFF
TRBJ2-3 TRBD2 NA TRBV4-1 TGCGCCAGCAGCCAAGGACTAGCGGGGGGTAGAATTGGCGCAGATACGCAGTATTTT CASSQGLAGGRIGADTQYF
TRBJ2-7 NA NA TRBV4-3 TGCGCCAGCAGCCAAGCGGGGGCCACCTCCTACGAGCAGTACTTC CASSQAGATSYEQYF
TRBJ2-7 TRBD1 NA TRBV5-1 TGCGCCAGCAGCCCGGGACGGACAGGGGCCTACGAGCAGTACTTC CASSPGRTGAYEQYF
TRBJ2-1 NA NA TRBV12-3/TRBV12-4 TGTGCCAGCAGTTTACAGCGGGTGGTCAATGAGCAGTTCTTC CASSLQRVVNEQFF
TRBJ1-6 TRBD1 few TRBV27 TGTGCCAGCAGTACTTCAGGGGGTAGCTCCTATAATTCACCCCTCCACTTT CASSTSGGSSYNSPLHF
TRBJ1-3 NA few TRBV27 TGTGCCAGCAGTTTAAGTCACTTCTCTGGAAACACCATATATTTT CASSLSHFSGNTIYF
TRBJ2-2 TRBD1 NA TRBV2 TGTGCCAGCAGTCTCCGGGACAGGGTCACCGGGGAGCTGTTTTTT CASSLRDRVTGELFF
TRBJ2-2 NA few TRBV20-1 TGCAGTGCTAGTACCGTAGACACCGGGGAGCTGTTTTTT CSASTVDTGELFF
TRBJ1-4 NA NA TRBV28 TGTGCCAGCAGTTTAGTCGGGAGGGAGGAGGAAAAACTGTTTTTT CASSLVGREEEKLFF
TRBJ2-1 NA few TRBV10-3 TGTGCCATCAGTGAGCACAGAAACAATGAGCAGTTCTTC CAISEHRNNEQFF
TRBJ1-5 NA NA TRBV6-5 TGTGCCAGCAGTTCCCAGGGGCTAACCTATCAGCCCCAGCATTTT CASSSQGLTYQPQHF
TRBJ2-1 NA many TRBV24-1 TGTGCCACCAGTGATCCCGGACAGACTGACTACAATGAGCAGTTCTTC CATSDPGQTDYNEQFF
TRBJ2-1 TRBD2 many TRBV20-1 TGCAGTGCTTGGACTAGCGGGAGGTGGAATGAGCAGTTCTTC CSAWTSGRWNEQFF
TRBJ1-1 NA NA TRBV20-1 TGCAGTCCTTTCTCGGGTGGCACTGAAGCTTTCTTT CSPFSGGTEAFF
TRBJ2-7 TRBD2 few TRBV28 TGTGCCAGCACTCTACCTGGTAGCGGGAGGCCCTACGAGCAGTACTTC CASTLPGSGRPYEQYF
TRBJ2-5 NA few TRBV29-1 TGCAGCGTTCGTAGACTACTCCTCCAAGAGACCCAGTACTTC CSVRRLLLQETQYF